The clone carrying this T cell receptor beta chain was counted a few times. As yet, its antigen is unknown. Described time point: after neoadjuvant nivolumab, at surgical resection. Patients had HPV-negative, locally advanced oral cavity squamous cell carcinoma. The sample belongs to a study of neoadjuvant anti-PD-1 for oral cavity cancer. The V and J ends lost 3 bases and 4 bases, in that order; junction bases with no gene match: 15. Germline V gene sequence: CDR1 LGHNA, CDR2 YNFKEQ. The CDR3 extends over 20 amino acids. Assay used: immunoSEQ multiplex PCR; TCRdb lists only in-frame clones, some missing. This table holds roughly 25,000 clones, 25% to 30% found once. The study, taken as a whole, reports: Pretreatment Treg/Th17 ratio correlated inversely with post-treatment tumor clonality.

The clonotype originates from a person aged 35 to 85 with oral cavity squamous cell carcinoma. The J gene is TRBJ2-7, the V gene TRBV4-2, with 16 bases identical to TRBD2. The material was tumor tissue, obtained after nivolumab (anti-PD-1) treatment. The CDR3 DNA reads TGTGCCAGCAGCCATCCTAGGGCGGGACTAGCGGGAGGGAAAGCTTACGAGCAGTACTTC. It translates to CASSHPRAGLAGGKAYEQYF.